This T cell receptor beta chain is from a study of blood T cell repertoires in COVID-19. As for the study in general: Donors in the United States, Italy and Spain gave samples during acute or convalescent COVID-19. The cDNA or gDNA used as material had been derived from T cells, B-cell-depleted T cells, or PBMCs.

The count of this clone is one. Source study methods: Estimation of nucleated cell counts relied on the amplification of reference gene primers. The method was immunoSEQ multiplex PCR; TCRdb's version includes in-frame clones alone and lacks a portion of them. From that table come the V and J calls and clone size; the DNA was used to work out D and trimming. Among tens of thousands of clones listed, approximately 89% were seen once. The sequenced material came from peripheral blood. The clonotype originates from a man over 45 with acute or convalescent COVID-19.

CDR3 protein: CASTSSTTTHTQYF. Written as DNA, the CDR3 is TGTGCCAGCACCTCGTCCACCACAACCCATACGCAGTATTTT. The chain recombines TRBV21-1 with TRBJ2-3; the D call of TRBD1 is as the table states it, not checked on the DNA. TRBV21-1 is designated a pseudogene. The CDR3 is 14 amino acids.